This T cell receptor (beta chain) was sequenced in a study of shared clonotypes between healthy human individuals. Germline trimming cut 6 bases from V and 4 bases from J; bases unmatched to any gene: 5. Germline V gene lookup returns CDR1 SNHLY and CDR2 FYNNEI. This CDR3 is built from 13 residues. This clone has a handful of counts. Deep was the level used in running the assay. Some clones are missing from TCRdb's copy, which holds only in-frame ones; the method was immunoSEQ multiplex PCR. The table has some 2 million clones, 85% to 95% seen once. This chain joins TRBV2 and TRBJ1-2; 7 nucleotides agree with TRBD1. The sample was naive CD4+ T cells sorted from blood. The subset is: CD45RA+ positively selected. This receptor was identified in a man between 18 and 29 years old in good health. CDR3 DNA: TGTGCCAGCAGGGGGGACAGCCCCTATGGCTACACCTTC. Translation gives CASRGDSPYGYTF.